This T cell receptor (beta chain) came from a study of blood T cell repertoires in COVID-19 (dated by TCRdb to the early 2020s). Notes on the research overall: Samples covering the acute and convalescent phases of COVID-19 were provided by collaborators in the United States, Italy and Spain. The material from the prospective study consisted of cDNA or gDNA derived from T cells, B-cell-depleted T cells, or PBMCs. Deeply sampled blood TCRbeta repertoires from subjects exposed to, actively infected with, or recovered from COVID-19 were included in the dataset. The repertoires were released in a freely available public database meant as a resource for research on the immune response to SARS-CoV-2. The samples were drawn from two sources: the first 160 participants of the ongoing ImmuneRACE study, and 950 to 1,500 subjects contributed by 6 global collaborators. The sample metadata nearly always contained a de-identified subject ID, COVID-19 status, age in years and sex. Where available, HLA class I and class II types were obtained from metadata supplied by the sample provider rather than from assay-based typing.

V is trimmed back by 6 bases and J by 4 bases, and the junction contains 4 bases that no gene match accounts for. The CDR3 contains 13 residues, cysteine and phenylalanine counted. The read is trimmed to its CDR3 DNA, 39 bases read in frame from base 1. The collaborating institutions used their own protocols to collect whole blood in K2EDTA tubes. For TCRbeta analysis, collaborators shipped samples as frozen whole blood, isolated PBMCs, or DNA extracted from either of those sample types. Results the study describes overall, beyond this receptor: The amount of clinical and demographic metadata varied by source and participant and was provided uncurated.

The immunoSEQ Assay, a bias-controlled multiplex PCR, was used to amplify TCRbeta CDR3 regions from genomic DNA. In the source study's methods: Nucleated cell counts per sample were estimated from amplification of reference gene primers within the assay. To quantify the absolute abundance of each unique TCRbeta CDR3 rearrangement, sequence reads were collapsed and filtered. For each sample, productive Simpson clonality was calculated as the square root of Simpson's diversity index across productive rearrangements. TCRdb limited this immuneACCESS table to in-frame rearrangements with V and J called. A share of clones is missing; checked studies link under half to unresolved V genes, and the rest is unexplained. V, J and clone size were drawn from that table, and D and trimming were deduced from the DNA. The sample table shows some 240,000 clones, and about 80% are seen once. Of the sample, roughly 10% falls within the top ten clones.

Remarks on this clone: The clone's antigen remains unknown. Per-base qualities were not stored, and no clone one base away is much larger.

Recombination connected TRBV12-3 or TRBV12-4 to TRBJ1-2; a stretch of 8 junction bases matches TRBD1. This receptor was obtained from a woman of 80 years or more with acute or convalescent COVID-19. Sequences were obtained from peripheral blood. The DNA is as follows: TGTGCCAGCAGATCTACAGGGGGCTATGGCTACACCTTC. It translates to CASRSTGGYGYTF.